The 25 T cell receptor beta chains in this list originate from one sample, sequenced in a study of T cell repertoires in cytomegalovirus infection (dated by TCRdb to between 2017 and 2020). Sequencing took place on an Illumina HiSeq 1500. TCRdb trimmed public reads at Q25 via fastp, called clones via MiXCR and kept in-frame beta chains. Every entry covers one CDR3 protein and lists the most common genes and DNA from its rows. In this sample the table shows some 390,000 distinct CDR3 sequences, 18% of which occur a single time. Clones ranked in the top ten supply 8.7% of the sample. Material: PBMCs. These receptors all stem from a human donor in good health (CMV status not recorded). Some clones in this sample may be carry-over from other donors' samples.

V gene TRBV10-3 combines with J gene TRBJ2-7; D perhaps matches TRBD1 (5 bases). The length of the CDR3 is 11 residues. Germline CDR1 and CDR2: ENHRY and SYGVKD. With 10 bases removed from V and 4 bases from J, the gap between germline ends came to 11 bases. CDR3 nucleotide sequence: TGTGCCACAAGGGGTATTTACGAGCAGTACTTC. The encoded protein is CATRGIYEQYF.

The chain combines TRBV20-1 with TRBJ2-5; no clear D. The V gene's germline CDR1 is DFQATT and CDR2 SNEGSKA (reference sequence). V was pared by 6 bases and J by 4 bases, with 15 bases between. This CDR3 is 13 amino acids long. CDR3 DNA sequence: TGCAGTGCGTGGAAAGGACCCCCAGAGACCCAGTACTTC. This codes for CSAWKGPPETQYF.

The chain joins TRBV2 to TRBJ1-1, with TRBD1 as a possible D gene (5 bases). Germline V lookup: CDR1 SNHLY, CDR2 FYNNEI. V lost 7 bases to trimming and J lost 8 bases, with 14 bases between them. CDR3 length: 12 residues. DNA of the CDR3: TGTGCCAGCAAATCGCAGGGACCCGAAGCTTTCTTT. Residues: CASKSQGPEAFF.

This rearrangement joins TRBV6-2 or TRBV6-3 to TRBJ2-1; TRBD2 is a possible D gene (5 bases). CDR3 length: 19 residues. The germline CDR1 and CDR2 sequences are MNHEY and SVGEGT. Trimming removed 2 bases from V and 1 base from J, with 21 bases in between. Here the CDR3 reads CASSYPADRAVISYNEQFF. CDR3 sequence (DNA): TGTGCCAGCAGTTACCCAGCGGACCGAGCCGTTATATCCTACAATGAGCAGTTCTTC.

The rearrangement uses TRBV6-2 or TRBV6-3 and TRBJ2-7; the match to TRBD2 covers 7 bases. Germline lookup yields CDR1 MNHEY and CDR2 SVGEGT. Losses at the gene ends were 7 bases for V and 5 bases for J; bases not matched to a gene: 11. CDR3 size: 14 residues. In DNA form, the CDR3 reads TGTGCCAGCACCCCCGCAGCGGGAAAGCACGAGCAGTACTTC. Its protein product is CASTPAAGKHEQYF.

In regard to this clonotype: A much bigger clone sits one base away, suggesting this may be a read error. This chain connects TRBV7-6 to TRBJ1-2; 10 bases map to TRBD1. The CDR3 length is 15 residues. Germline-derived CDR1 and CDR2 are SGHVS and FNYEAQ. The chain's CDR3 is CASSLVTGGSYGYAF. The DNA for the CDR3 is TGTGCCAGCAGCTTGGTGACAGGGGGCTCCTATGGCTACGCCTTC.

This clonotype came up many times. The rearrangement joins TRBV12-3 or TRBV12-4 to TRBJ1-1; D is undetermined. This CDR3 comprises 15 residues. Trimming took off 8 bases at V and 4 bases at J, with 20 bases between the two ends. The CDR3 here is CASGGGGSNPTEAFF. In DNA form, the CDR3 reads TGTGCCAGCGGTGGAGGAGGAAGCAATCCCACTGAAGCTTTCTTT.

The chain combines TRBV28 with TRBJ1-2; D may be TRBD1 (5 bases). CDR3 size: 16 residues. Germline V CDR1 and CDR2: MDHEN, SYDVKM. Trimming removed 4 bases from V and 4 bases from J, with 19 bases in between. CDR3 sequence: CASSSPPTDQIYGYTF. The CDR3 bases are TGTGCCAGCAGTTCCCCGCCGACAGACCAGATCTATGGCTACACCTTC.

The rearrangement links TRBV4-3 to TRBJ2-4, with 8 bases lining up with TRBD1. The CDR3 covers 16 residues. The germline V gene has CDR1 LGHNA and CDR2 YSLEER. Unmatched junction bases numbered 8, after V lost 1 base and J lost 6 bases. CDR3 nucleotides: TGCGCCAGCAGCCAAGGGGCAGGGGGCGCCGGAAACATTCAGTACTTC. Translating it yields CASSQGAGGAGNIQYF.

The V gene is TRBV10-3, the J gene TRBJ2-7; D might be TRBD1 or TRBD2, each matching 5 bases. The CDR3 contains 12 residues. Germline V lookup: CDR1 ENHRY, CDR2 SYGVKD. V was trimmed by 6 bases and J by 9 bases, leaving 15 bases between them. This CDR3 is CAIRARDLTQYF. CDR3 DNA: TGTGCCATCAGAGCCCGGGACCTTACGCAGTACTTC.

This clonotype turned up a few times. The CDR3: CSAIPRRDRETQYF. CDR3 nucleotides: TGCAGTGCTATCCCCCGGCGGGATCGAGAGACCCAGTACTTC. The genes are TRBV20-1 and TRBJ2-5, with a possible D match to TRBD2 (6 bases). This CDR3 is 14 amino acids long. V lost 4 bases to trimming and J lost 4 bases, with 16 bases between them. Germline lookup yields CDR1 DFQATT and CDR2 SNEGSKA (reference sequence).

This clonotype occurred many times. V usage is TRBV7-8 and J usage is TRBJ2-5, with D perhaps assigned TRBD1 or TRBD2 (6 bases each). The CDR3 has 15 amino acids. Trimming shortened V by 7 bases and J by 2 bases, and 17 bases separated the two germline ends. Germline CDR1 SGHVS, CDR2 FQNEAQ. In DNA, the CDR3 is TGTGCCAGCACCCCCGCGGGACAATCGCAAGAGACCCAGTACTTC. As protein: CASTPAGQSQETQYF.

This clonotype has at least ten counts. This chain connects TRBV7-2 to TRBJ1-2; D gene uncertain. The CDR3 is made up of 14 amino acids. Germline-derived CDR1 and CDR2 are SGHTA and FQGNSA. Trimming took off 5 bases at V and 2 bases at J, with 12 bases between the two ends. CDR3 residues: CASSQDGFNYGYTF. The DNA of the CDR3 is TGTGCCAGCAGCCAGGACGGATTCAACTATGGCTACACCTTC.

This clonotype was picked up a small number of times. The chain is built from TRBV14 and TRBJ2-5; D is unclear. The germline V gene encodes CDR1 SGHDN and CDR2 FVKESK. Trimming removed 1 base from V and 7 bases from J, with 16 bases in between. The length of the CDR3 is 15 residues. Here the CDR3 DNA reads TGTGCCAGCAGCCAAGCTTCGGCGTGGGTTGGGACCCAGTACTTC. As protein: CASSQASAWVGTQYF.

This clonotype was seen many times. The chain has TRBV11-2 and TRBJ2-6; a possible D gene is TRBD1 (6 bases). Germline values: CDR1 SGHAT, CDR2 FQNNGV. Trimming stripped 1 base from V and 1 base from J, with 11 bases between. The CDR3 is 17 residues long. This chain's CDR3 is CASSLGHGTSGANVLTF. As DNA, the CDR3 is TGTGCCAGCAGCTTAGGACACGGGACATCTGGGGCCAACGTCCTGACTTTC.

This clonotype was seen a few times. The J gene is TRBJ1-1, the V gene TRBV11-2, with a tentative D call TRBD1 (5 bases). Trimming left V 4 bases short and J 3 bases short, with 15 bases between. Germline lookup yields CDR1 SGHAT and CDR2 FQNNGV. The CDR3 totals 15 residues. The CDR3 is CASSWRGAIDTEAFF. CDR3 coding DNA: TGTGCCAGCAGCTGGAGGGGCGCAATAGACACTGAAGCTTTCTTT.

CDR3 amino acids: CASSLLVLPGDTQYF. In DNA form, the CDR3 reads TGTGCCAGCAGTCTATTAGTCCTACCGGGGGATACGCAGTATTTT. The chain combines TRBV2 with TRBJ2-3; D possibly corresponds to TRBD2 (5 bases). This CDR3 region has 15 residues. Germline assignment: CDR1 SNHLY and CDR2 FYNNEI. Trimming stripped 5 bases from V and 6 bases from J, with 18 bases between.

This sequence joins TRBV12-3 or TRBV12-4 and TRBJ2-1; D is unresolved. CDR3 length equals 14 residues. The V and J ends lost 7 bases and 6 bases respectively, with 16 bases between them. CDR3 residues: CASTLETEANEQFF. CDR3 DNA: TGTGCCAGCACCCTGGAAACAGAAGCCAATGAGCAGTTCTTC.

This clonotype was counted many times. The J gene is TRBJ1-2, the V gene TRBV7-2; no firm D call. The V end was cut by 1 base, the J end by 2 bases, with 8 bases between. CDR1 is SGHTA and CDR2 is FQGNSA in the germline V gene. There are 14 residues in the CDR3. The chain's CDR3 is CASSLVTGNYGYTF. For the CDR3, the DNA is TGTGCCAGCAGCTTAGTTACGGGAAACTATGGCTACACCTTC.

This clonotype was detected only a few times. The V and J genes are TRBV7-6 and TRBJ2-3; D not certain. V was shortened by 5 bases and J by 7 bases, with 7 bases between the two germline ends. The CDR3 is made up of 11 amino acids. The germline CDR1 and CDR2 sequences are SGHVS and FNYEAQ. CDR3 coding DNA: TGTGCCAGCAGCCCCCCGAATACGCAGTATTTT. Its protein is CASSPPNTQYF.

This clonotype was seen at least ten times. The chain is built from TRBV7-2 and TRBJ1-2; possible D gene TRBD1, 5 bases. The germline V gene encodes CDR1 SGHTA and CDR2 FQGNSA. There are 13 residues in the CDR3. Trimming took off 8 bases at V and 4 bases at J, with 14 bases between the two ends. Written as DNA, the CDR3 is TGTGCCAGCCATACGGGGGTCATCTATGGCTACACCTTC. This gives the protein CASHTGVIYGYTF.

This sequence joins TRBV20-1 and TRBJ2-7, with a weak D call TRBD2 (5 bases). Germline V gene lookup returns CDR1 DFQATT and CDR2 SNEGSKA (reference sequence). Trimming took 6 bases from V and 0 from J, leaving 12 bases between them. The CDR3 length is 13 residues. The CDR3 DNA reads TGCAGTGCCGGCGAGGGAACCTCCTACGAGCAGTACTTC. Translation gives CSAGEGTSYEQYF.

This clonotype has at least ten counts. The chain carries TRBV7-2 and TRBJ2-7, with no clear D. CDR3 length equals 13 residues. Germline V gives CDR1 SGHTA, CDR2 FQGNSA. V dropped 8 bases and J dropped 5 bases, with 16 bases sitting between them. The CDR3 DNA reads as TGTGCCAGCGGTCGGAGCCCACGTAACGAGCAGTACTTC. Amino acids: CASGRSPRNEQYF.

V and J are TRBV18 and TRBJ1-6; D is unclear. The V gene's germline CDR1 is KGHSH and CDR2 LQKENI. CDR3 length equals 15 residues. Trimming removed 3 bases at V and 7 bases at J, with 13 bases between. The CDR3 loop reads CASSPIEGSNSPLHF. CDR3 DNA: TGTGCCAGCTCACCGATCGAGGGTAGCAATTCACCCCTCCACTTT.

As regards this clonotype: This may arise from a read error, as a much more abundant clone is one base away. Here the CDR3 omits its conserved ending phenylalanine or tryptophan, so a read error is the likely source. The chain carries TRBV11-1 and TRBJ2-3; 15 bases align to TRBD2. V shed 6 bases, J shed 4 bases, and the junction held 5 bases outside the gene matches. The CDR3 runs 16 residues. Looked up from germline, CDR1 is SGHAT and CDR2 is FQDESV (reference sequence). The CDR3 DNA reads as TGTGCCAGCAGTCCCGGACTAGCGGGGGGGCCAGATACGCAGTATTTA. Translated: CASSPGLAGGPDTQYL.